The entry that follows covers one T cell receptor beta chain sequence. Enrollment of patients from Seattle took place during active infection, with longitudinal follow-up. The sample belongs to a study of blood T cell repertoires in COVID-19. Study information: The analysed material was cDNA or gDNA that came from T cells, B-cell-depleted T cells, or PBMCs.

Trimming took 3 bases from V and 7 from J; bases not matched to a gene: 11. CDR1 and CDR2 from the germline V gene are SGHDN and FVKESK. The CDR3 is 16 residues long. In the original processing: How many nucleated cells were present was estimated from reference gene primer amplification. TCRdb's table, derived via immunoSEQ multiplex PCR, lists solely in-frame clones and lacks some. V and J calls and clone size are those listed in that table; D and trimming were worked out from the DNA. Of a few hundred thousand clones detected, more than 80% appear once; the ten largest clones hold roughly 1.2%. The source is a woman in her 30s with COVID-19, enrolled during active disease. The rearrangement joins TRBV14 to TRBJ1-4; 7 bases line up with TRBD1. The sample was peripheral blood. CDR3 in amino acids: CASSHRQGLGGEKLFF. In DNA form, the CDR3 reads TGTGCCAGCAGCCACCGACAGGGCTTGGGCGGTGAAAAACTGTTTTTT.